The 8 T cell receptor beta chains below all came from one sample that was sequenced in a study of T cell repertoires in cytomegalovirus infection. A single record per CDR3 protein comes from TCRdb applying MiXCR to the reads. The sample holds around 95,000 distinct CDR3 sequences, 25% to 30% seen once. No cognate antigen is known for these TCRs. The source material was CD8+ T cells from cultured PBMCs, sampled from culture after CMV antigen stimulation. Receptor source: a human donor in good health (CMV status not recorded). Some clones in this sample may be carry-over from other donors' samples.

This clonotype has just a few counts. The chain has TRBV19 and TRBJ1-5; TRBD1 agrees at 7 bases. The CDR3 spans 14 residues. Germline lookup yields CDR1 LNHDA and CDR2 SQIVND (reference sequence). V trimming: 6 bases; J trimming: 4 bases; junction bases outside the gene matches: 6. The CDR3 nucleotides read TGTGCCAGTAGCTTAGACAGGGCAAATCAGCCCCAGCATTTT. It codes for CASSLDRANQPQHF.

This clonotype was counted between two and nine times. CDR3 amino acids: CASSRGPIYNSPLHF. As DNA, the CDR3 is TGTGCCAGCAGTCGGGGTCCTATCTATAATTCACCCCTCCACTTT. The chain links TRBV6-1 to TRBJ1-6; no reliable D call. The ends were cut back, 5 bases at V and 3 bases at J, with 11 bases in the middle. This CDR3 has 15 residues. Germline lookup yields CDR1 MNHNS and CDR2 SASEGT.

In its sample, this clonotype was seen a few times. The V gene is TRBV27, the J gene TRBJ2-2; D gene uncertain. This CDR3 is built from 12 residues. The V gene's germline CDR1 is MNHEY and CDR2 SMNVEV (reference sequence). V lost 3 bases, J lost 6 bases, and 5 bases lay in between. DNA of the CDR3: TGTGCCAGCAGTTTTGGGGCCGGGGAGCTGTTTTTT. Translation gives CASSFGAGELFF.

This clonotype was seen repeatedly, ten times or more. This sequence joins TRBV28 and TRBJ2-5; either TRBD1 or TRBD2 may fit D (5 bases each). This CDR3 contains 18 residues. The ends were cut back, 8 bases at V and 4 bases at J, with 29 bases in the middle. Germline V lookup: CDR1 MDHEN, CDR2 SYDVKM. The CDR3 sequence: CASGLGDGGDAGGETQYF. The CDR3 DNA sequence: TGTGCCAGCGGCCTTGGGGATGGGGGAGATGCAGGAGGAGAGACCCAGTACTTC.

The V call is TRBV4-1, the J call TRBJ1-4, with D possibly matching TRBD1 (6 bases). Deletions cut 0 bases from V and 9 bases from J, with 11 bases between. This CDR3 contains 14 residues. Germline V gives CDR1 MGHRA, CDR2 YSYEKL. In DNA, the CDR3 is TGCGCCAGCAGCCAAGACATGGGGGCTAAAAAACTGTTTTTT. It yields the protein CASSQDMGAKKLFF.

This clonotype has a handful of counts. The chain couples TRBV7-9 to TRBJ1-3; TRBD1 agrees at 8 bases. The CDR3 is made up of 15 amino acids. With 5 bases clipped from V and 4 bases from J, the junction kept 7 bases outside the gene matches. Germline V gene sequence: CDR1 SEHNR, CDR2 FQNEAQ (reference sequence). The CDR3 DNA follows: TGTGCCAGCAGCCCGCCCCGGGACAGGGGAAACACCATATATTTT. It specifies CASSPPRDRGNTIYF.

This clonotype was detected ten times or more. As DNA, the CDR3 is TGTGCCAGCAGCCTAGAAGTGAGCACCGGGGAGCTGTTTTTT. This gives the protein CASSLEVSTGELFF. The V and J genes are TRBV7-6 and TRBJ2-2; D ambiguous. Deletions cut 5 bases from V and 4 bases from J, with 11 bases between. CDR1 is SGHVS, CDR2 FNYEAQ, per germline. This CDR3 is 14 amino acids long.

This clonotype was counted once. The chain links TRBV19 to TRBJ1-1; D is perhaps TRBD1 (6 bases). This CDR3 is 12 amino acids long. Germline values: CDR1 LNHDA, CDR2 SQIVND (reference sequence). The germline V and J ends were trimmed by 8 bases and 4 bases, with 11 bases remaining between them. CDR3 sequence reads: CASGTGFTEAFF. CDR3 DNA: TGTGCCAGTGGTACAGGGTTCACTGAAGCTTTCTTT.